One sample yielded the 8 T cell receptor beta chains listed below, sequenced in a study of cytomegalovirus exposure and HLA in healthy donors. Vbeta (60) and Jbeta (13) primers were used in the PCR. The data were produced by immunoSEQ multiplex PCR, yet TCRdb's version contains in-frame clones alone and is incomplete. The profile shows 150,000 to 200,000 clones, roughly 74% of them singletons. The sample taken for sequencing was PBMCs. The origin of the receptors is a woman under 40 in good health and CMV-seronegative.

The CDR3 DNA is TGTGCCACCAGCAGCCGGACTAGCGGGGCAGATACGCAGTATTTT. Amino acids: CATSSRTSGADTQYF. V and J are TRBV15 and TRBJ2-3, with TRBD2 matching 12 bases. V lost 3 bases to trimming and J lost 4 bases; unmatched junction nucleotides: 2. The CDR3 contains 15 residues. Germline loops: CDR1 LNHNV, CDR2 YYDKDF (reference sequence).

The J gene is TRBJ2-2, the V gene TRBV5-1, with D possibly TRBD2 on 5 matching bases. The CDR3 is 17 residues long. V lost 3 bases, J lost 4 bases, and 19 bases lay in between. The germline CDR1 and CDR2 sequences are SGHRS and YFSETQ. CDR3 sequence (DNA): TGCGCCAGCAGCTCAACCGGCCTCGGAGGCGTCACCGGGGAGCTGTTTTTT. Translating it yields CASSSTGLGGVTGELFF.

J is TRBJ2-7 and V is TRBV4-1; TRBD1 matches at 8 bases. There are 18 residues in the CDR3. Germline CDR1 and CDR2: MGHRA and YSYEKL. The junction had 18 bases not matched to a gene; V was cut back by 4 bases and J by 4 bases. The CDR3 nucleotides read TGCGCCAGCAGCCCGATCGGTACCCAGGGGGCATTTGGATACGAGCAGTACTTC. It yields the protein CASSPIGTQGAFGYEQYF.

This chain joins TRBV18 and TRBJ2-3; 9 nucleotides line up with TRBD2. V shed 6 bases and J 1 base; nucleotides not matched to a gene: 5. Germline values: CDR1 KGHSH, CDR2 LQKENI. This CDR3 region has 15 residues. CDR3 nucleotide sequence: TGTGCCAGCTCGCTTGTAGCGGGGGGCACAGATACGCAGTATTTT. This translates into CASSLVAGGTDTQYF.

The chain recombines TRBV27 with TRBJ2-7; possibly TRBD1 for D (5 bases). Deletions cut 6 bases from V and 4 bases from J, with 19 bases between. The CDR3 runs 15 residues. From germline, CDR1 is MNHEY and CDR2 SMNVEV (reference sequence). The CDR3 region has the DNA TGTGCCAGCAGACACATGGGTCAGGGTTCTTACGAGCAGTACTTC. It translates to CASRHMGQGSYEQYF.

The V and J genes are TRBV6-1 and TRBJ2-1, with TRBD2 matching 7 bases. This CDR3 contains 13 residues. CDR1 is MNHNS, CDR2 SASEGT, per germline. Germline trimming cut 10 bases from V and 7 bases from J; bases unmatched to any gene: 10. The CDR3 is CATKWRESNEQFF. In DNA, the CDR3 is TGTGCCACCAAATGGCGGGAGTCGAATGAGCAGTTCTTC.

The CDR3 sequence: CASSQAFSDRAGNTIYF. CDR3 DNA sequence: TGTGCCAGCAGCCAAGCCTTCTCCGACAGGGCTGGAAACACCATATATTTT. V is TRBV4-2 and J is TRBJ1-3, with 7 bases lining up with TRBD1. The CDR3 is 17 amino acids. Trimming removed 1 base from V and 2 bases from J; junction bases left unmatched: 8. Germline CDR1 is LGHNA and CDR2 is YNFKEQ.

This clone was picked up a small number of times. The rearrangement links TRBV4-1 to TRBJ2-3; D possibly corresponds to TRBD2 (6 bases). The CDR3 consists of 17 residues. Per germline, CDR1 MGHRA and CDR2 YSYEKL. The ends were cut back, 0 bases at V and 1 base at J, with 14 bases in the middle. The CDR3 DNA reads as TGCGCCAGCAGCCAAGAGGGGTTGCGGGGCCGCACAGATACGCAGTATTTT. Amino acid sequence: CASSQEGLRGRTDTQYF.